This T cell receptor (beta chain) was captured in a study of cytotoxic CD8 clonotypes in ibrutinib-treated CLL. Findings and caveats of the study: Circulating CD8+ T-cell counts were tracked by baseline clonality, which exceeded that of age-matched healthy donors.

The length of the CDR3 is 13 residues. CDR1 is SNHLY, CDR2 FYNNEI, per germline. V shed 8 bases and J shed 8 bases, with 16 bases lying between them. Libraries were prepared by immunoSEQ multiplex PCR; TCRdb keeps only in-frame clonotypes and omits some of them. The table shows about 16,000 clones, with around 63% occurring only once. Note on this clone: Its antigen remains unidentified.

The sample in question was PBMCs, obtained before ibrutinib treatment. This sequence joins TRBV2 and TRBJ2-1; possibly TRBD1 for D (6 bases). This clonotype was obtained from a human donor with chronic lymphocytic leukemia. As DNA, the CDR3 is TGTGCCAGCTGGGGGCGCGGTTGGGATGAGCAGTTCTTC. It codes for CASWGRGWDEQFF.